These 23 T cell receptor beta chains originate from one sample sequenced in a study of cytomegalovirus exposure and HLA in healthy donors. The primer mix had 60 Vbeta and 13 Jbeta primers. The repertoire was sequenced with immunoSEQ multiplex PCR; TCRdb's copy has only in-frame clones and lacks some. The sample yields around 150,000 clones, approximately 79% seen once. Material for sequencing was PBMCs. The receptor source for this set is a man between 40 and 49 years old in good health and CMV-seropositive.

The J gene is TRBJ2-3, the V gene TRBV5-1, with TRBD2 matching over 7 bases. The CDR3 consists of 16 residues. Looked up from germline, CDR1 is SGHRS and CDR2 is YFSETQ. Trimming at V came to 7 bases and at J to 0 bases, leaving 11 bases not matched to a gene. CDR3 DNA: TGCGCCAGCGTAGAGGGAGGGAGCGTTAGCACAGATACGCAGTATTTT. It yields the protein CASVEGGSVSTDTQYF.

CDR3 protein: CASRGGTGVEKLFF. The DNA for the CDR3 is TGTGCCAGCAGAGGGGGGACAGGGGTTGAAAAACTGTTTTTT. This sequence joins TRBV2 and TRBJ1-4; 10 bases are shared with TRBD1. V was pared by 6 bases and J by 7 bases, with 5 bases of the junction left unmatched. The germline gives CDR1 SNHLY, CDR2 FYNNEI. The CDR3 covers 14 residues.

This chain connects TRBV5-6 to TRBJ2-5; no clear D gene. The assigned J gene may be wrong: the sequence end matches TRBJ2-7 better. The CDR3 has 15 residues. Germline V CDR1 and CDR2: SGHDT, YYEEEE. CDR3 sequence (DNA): TGTGCCAGCAGCTTGAGAATCGGCAGATACTACGAGCAGTACTTC. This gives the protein CASSLRIGRYYEQYF.

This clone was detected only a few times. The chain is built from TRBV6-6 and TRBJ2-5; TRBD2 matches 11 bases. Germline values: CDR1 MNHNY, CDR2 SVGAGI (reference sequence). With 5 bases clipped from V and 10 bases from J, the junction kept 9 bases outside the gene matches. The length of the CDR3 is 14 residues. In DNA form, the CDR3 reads TGTGCCAGCAGTACCGGTAGCGGGAGGGAGGGCCAGTACTTC. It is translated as CASSTGSGREGQYF.

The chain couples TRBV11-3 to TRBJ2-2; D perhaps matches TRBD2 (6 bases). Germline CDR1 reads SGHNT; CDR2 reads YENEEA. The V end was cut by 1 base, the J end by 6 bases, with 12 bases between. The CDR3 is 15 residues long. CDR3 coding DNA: TGTGCCAGCAGCTTAGGCGGGACCTGGGCCGGGGAGCTGTTTTTT. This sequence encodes CASSLGGTWAGELFF. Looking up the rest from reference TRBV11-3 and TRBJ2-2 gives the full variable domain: EAGVVQSPRYKIIEKKQPVAFWCNPISGHNTLYWYLQNLGQGPELLIRYENEEAVDDSQLPKDRFSAERLKGVDSTLKIQPAELGDSAVYLCASSLGGTWAGELFFGEGSRLTVL.

The CDR3 DNA reads as TGTGCCAGCAGCTCACCGGGGACAGGGGCTAATGAGCAGTTCTTC. Amino acid sequence: CASSSPGTGANEQFF. This chain connects TRBV11-1 to TRBJ2-1, with TRBD1 matching 10 bases. The CDR3 is 15 amino acids. The germline V gene encodes CDR1 SGHAT and CDR2 FQDESV (reference sequence). After removal of 4 bases from V and 7 bases from J, the junction contained 7 bases not matched to a gene.

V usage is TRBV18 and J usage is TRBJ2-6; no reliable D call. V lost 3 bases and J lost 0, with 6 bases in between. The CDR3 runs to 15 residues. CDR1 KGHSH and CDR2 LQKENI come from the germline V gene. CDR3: CASSPRPSGANVLTF. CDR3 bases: TGTGCCAGCTCACCGCGCCCCTCTGGGGCCAACGTCCTGACTTTC.

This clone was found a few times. As DNA, the CDR3 is TGTGCCAGCAGTGAGGCCAGGGGTAACACCGGGGAGCTGTTTTTT. Encoded protein: CASSEARGNTGELFF. This chain links TRBV25-1 with TRBJ2-2, with D possibly being TRBD1 (6 bases). Per the germline V gene, CDR1 is MGHDK and CDR2 is SYGVNS. Between the trimmed V and J ends, which lost 3 bases and 2 bases, there was a span of 10 bases. The CDR3 covers 15 residues.

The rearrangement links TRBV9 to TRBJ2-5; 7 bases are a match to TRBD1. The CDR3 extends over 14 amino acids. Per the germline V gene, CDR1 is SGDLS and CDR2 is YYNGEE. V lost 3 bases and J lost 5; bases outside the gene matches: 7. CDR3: CASSATGSEETQYF. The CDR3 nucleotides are TGTGCCAGCAGCGCGACAGGGAGTGAGGAGACCCAGTACTTC.

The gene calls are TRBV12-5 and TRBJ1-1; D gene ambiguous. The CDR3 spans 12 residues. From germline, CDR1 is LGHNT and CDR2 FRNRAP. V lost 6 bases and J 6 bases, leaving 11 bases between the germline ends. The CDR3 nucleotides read TGTGCTAGTGGCACTCCGGGGTCTGAAGCTTTCTTT. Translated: CASGTPGSEAFF.

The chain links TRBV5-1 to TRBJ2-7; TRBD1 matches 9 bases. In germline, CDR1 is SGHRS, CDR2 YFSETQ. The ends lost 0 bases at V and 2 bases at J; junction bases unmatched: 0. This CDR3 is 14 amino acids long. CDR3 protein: CASSLDRGPYEQYF. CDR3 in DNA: TGCGCCAGCAGCTTGGACAGGGGGCCCTACGAGCAGTACTTC.

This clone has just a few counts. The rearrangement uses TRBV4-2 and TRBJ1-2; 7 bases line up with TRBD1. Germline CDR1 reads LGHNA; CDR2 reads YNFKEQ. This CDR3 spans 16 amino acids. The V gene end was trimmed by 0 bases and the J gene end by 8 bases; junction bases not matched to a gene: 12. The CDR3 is CASSQDLAQGDVGYTF. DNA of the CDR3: TGTGCCAGCAGCCAAGATCTAGCGCAGGGGGATGTGGGCTACACCTTC.

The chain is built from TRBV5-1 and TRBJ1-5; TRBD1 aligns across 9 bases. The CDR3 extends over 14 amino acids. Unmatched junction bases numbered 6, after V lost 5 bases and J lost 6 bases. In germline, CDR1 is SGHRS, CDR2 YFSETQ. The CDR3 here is CASSPGQGSQPQHF. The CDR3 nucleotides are TGCGCCAGCAGTCCCGGACAGGGGAGTCAGCCCCAGCATTTT. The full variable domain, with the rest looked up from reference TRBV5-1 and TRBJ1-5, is KAGVTQTPRYLIKTRGQQVTLSCSPISGHRSVSWYQQTPGQGLQFLFEYFSETQRNKGNFPGRFSGRQFSNSRSEMNVSTLELGDSALYLCASSPGQGSQPQHFGDGTRLSIL.

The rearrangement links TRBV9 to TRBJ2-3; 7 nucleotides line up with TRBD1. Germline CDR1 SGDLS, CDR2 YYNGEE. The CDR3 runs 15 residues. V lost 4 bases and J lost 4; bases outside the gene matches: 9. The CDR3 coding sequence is TGTGCCAGCAGCCCCCGAGACAGGGAGTCAGATACGCAGTATTTT. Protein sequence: CASSPRDRESDTQYF.

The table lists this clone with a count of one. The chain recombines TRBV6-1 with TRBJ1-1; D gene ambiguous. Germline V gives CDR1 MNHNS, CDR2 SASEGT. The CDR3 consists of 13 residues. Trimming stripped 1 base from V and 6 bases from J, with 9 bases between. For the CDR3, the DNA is TGTGCCAGCAGTGAAGATGTGAGAGCTGAAGCTTTCTTT. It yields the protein CASSEDVRAEAFF.

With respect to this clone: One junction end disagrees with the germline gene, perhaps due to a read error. The CDR3 DNA is TGTTCCAGCAGCATGGGACTAGCGGGAGGGCAGGTTGTCGAGCAGTACTTC. Encoded protein: CSSSMGLAGGQVVEQYF. The chain uses TRBV7-9 and TRBJ2-7; 16 positions agree with TRBD2. Per germline, CDR1 SEHNR and CDR2 FQNEAQ (reference sequence). The CDR3 has 17 residues.

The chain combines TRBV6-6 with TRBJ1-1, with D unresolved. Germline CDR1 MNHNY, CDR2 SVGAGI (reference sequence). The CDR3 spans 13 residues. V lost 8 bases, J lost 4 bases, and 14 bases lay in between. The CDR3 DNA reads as TGTGCCAGCCTTCTGGCGGGCGGCACTGAAGCTTTCTTT. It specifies CASLLAGGTEAFF.

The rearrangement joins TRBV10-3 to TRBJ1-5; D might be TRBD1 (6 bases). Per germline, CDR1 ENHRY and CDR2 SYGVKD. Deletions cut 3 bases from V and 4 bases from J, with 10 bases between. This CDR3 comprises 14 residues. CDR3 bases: TGTGCCATCAGTGAACAGGGAATTAATCAGCCCCAGCATTTT. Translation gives CAISEQGINQPQHF.

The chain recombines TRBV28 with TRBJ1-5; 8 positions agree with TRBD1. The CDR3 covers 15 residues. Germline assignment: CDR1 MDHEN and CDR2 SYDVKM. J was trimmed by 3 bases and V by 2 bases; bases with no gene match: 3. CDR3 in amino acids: CASSLRTGFNQPQHF. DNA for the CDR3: TGTGCCAGCAGTTTACGGACAGGGTTCAATCAGCCCCAGCATTTT.

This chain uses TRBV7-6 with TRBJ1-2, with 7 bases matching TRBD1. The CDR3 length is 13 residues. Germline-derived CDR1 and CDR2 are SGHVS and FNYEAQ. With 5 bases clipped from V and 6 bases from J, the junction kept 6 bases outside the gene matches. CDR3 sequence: CASSQTGAHGYTF. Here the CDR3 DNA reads TGTGCCAGCAGCCAAACAGGGGCGCATGGCTACACCTTC.

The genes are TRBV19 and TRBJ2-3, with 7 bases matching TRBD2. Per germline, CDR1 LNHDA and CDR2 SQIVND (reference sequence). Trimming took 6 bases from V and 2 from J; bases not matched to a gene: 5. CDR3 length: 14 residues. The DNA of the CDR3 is TGTGCCAGTAGAAGGGACTACCTCACAGATACGCAGTATTTT. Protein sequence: CASRRDYLTDTQYF.

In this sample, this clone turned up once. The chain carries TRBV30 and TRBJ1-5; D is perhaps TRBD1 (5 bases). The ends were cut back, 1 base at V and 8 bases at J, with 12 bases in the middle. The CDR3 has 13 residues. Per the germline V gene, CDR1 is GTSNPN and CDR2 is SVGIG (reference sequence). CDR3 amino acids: CAWSGSRVEPQHF. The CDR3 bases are TGTGCCTGGAGTGGATCCAGGGTGGAGCCCCAGCATTTT.

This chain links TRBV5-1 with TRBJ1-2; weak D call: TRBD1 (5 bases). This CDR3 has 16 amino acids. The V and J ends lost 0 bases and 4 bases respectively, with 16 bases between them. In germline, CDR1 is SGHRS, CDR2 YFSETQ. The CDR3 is CASSLGGQGPLYGYTF. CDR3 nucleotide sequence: TGCGCCAGCAGCTTGGGGGGCCAGGGCCCTCTCTATGGCTACACCTTC.